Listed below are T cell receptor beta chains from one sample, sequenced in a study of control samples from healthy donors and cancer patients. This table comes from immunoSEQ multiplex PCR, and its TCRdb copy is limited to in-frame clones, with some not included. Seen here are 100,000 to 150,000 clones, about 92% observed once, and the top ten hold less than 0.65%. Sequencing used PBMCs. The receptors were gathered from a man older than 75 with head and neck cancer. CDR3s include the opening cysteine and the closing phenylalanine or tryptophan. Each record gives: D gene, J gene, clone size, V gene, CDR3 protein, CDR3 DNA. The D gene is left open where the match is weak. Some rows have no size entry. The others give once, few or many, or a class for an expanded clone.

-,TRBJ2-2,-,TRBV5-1,CASSFGGEGGELFF,TGCGCCAGCAGCTTTGGTGGGGAAGGCGGGGAGCTGTTTTTT
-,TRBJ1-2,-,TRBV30,CAWSTSLNYGYTF,TGTGCCTGGAGTACCTCTTTAAACTATGGCTACACCTTC
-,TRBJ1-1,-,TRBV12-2,CASRPVFKAEAFF,TGTGCAAGTCGGCCCGTCTTTAAGGCTGAAGCTTTCTTT
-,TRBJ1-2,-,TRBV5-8,CASSRQALLNYGYTF,TGTGCCAGCAGCAGACAGGCCCTCCTTAACTATGGCTACACCTTC
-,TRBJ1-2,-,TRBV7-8,CASSPAGSANYGYTF,TGTGCCAGCAGCCCCGCGGGGTCAGCTAACTATGGCTACACCTTC
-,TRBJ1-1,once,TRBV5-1,CASSLIGSTGNTEAFF,TGCGCCAGCAGCTTGATAGGGTCCACAGGAAACACTGAAGCTTTCTTT
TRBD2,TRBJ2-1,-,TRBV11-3,CASSLDLGTKLNEQFF,TGTGCCAGCAGCTTAGACCTGGGGACTAAACTCAATGAGCAGTTCTTC
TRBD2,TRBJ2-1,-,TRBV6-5,CASSGRDYSPNEQFF,TGTGCCAGCAGCGGGAGGGACTATTCTCCCAATGAGCAGTTCTTC
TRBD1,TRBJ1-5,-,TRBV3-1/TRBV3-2,CASSQGAGGLGNQPQHF,TGTGCCAGCAGCCAAGGCGCAGGGGGCTTGGGCAATCAGCCCCAGCATTTT
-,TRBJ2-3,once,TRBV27,CASSLAHTKDTQYF,TGTGCCAGCAGTTTGGCACACACCAAAGATACGCAGTATTTT
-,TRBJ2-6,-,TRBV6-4,CASSDSRGGSGANVLTF,TGTGCCAGCAGTGACTCGAGGGGGGGTTCTGGGGCCAACGTCCTGACTTTC
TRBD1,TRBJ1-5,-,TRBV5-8,CASSADRARRPQHF,TGTGCCAGCAGCGCGGACAGGGCCAGGAGGCCCCAGCATTTT
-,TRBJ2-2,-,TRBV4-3,CASSQDEPSQTGELFF,TGCGCCAGCAGCCAAGACGAACCTAGCCAAACCGGGGAGCTGTTTTTT
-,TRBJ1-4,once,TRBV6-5,CASSWIGGATNEKLFF,TGTGCCAGCAGTTGGATCGGAGGGGCGACTAATGAAAAACTGTTTTTT
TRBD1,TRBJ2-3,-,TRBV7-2,CASSLRDRSTDTQYF,TGTGCCAGCAGCCTCCGGGACAGAAGCACAGATACGCAGTATTTT
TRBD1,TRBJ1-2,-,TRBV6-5,CASNTGQGGYTF,TGTGCCAGCAATACGGGACAGGGGGGCTACACCTTC
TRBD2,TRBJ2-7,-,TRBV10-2,CASSALGLAGNYEQYF,TGCGCCAGCAGTGCACTGGGACTAGCGGGGAATTACGAGCAGTACTTC
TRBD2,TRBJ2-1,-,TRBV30,CAWSVQSGRAGEQFF,TGTGCCTGGAGTGTACAGAGCGGGAGGGCCGGTGAGCAGTTCTTC
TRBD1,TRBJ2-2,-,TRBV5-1,CASSLAPGGSGELFF,TGCGCCAGCAGCTTGGCCCCAGGGGGCTCCGGGGAGCTGTTTTTT
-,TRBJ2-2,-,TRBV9,CASSVEVPGELFF,TGTGCCAGCAGCGTAGAGGTACCCGGGGAGCTGTTTTTT
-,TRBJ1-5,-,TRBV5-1,CASSLSGSDQPQHF,TGCGCCAGCAGCTTATCTGGGTCGGATCAGCCCCAGCATTTT
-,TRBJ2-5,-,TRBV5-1,CASSSTRTEETQYF,TGCGCCAGCAGCTCAACCAGGACAGAAGAGACCCAGTACTTC
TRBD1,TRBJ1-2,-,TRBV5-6,CASSPDRVDNYGYTF,TGTGCCAGCAGCCCGGACAGGGTGGATAACTATGGCTACACCTTC
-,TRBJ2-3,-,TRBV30,CAWSWYRGRTDTQYF,TGTGCCTGGAGTTGGTATCGGGGGCGCACAGATACGCAGTATTTT
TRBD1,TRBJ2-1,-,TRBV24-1,CATSDGRQGNNEQFF,TGTGCCACCAGTGACGGAAGACAGGGTAACAATGAGCAGTTCTTC
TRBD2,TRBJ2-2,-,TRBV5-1,CASISGTSGPSGELFF,TGCGCCAGCATCTCAGGCACTAGCGGGCCCTCCGGGGAGCTGTTTTTT
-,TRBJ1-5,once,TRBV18,CASSTTDSNQPQHF,TGTGCCAGCTCAACAACCGATAGCAATCAGCCCCAGCATTTT
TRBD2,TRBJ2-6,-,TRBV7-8,CASSFGRAGANVLTF,TGTGCCAGCAGCTTCGGGAGGGCTGGGGCCAACGTCCTGACTTTC
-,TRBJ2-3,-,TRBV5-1,CASSLDGGWGTDTQYF,TGCGCCAGCAGCTTGGATGGGGGCTGGGGCACAGATACGCAGTATTTT
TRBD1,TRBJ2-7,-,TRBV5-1,CASSGQGSYEQYF,TGCGCCAGCAGCGGACAGGGGTCCTACGAGCAGTACTTC
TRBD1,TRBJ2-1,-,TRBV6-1,CASSEGGTGATSRKFF,TGTGCCAGCAGTGAAGGAGGGACAGGGGCCACTTCTCGCAAGTTCTTC
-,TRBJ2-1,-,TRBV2,CASSENSVNEQFF,TGTGCCAGCAGTGAAAACAGTGTCAATGAGCAGTTCTTC
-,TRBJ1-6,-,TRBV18,CASSPSGGFGSPLHF,TGTGCCAGCTCACCGTCCGGAGGGTTTGGTTCACCCCTCCACTTT
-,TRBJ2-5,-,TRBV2,CASSRLRDTYQETQYF,TGTGCCAGCAGCCGACTACGGGACACTTACCAAGAGACCCAGTACTTC
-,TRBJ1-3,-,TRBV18,CASSPGTARNTIYF,TGTGCCAGCTCACCTGGGACCGCCCGAAACACCATATATTTT
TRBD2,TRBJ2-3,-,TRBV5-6,CASRTRRGGKATDTQYF,TGTGCCAGCAGGACCCGTAGGGGAGGGAAAGCCACAGATACGCAGTATTTT
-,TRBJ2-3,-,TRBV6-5,CASSYGGTQYF,TGTGCCAGCAGTTACGGGGGTACGCAGTATTTT
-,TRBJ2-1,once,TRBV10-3,CAIGAESRYNEQFF,TGTGCCATCGGGGCGGAGTCCCGATACAATGAGCAGTTCTTC
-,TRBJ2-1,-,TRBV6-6,CASSSHSGTGANEQFF,TGTGCCAGCAGTTCCCACAGCGGGACGGGGGCAAATGAGCAGTTCTTC
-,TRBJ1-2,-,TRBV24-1,CATSARGGYTF,TGTGCCACCAGTGCTCGCGGGGGCTACACCTTC
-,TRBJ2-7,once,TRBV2,CASRPSVEQYF,TGTGCCAGCAGACCCTCCGTCGAGCAGTACTTC
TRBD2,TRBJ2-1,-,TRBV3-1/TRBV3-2,CASSQVPRERGDEQFF,TGTGCCAGCAGCCAAGTCCCGCGGGAGCGGGGGGATGAGCAGTTCTTC
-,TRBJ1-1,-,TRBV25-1,CASSNPQGSIAFF,TGTGCCAGCAGTAACCCGCAGGGGTCGATAGCTTTCTTT
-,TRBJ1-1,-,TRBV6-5,CASSLGRQTEAFF,TGTGCCAGCAGTTTGGGACGTCAAACTGAAGCTTTCTTT
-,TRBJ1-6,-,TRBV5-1,CASSAGHEAHSPLHF,TGCGCCAGCAGCGCCGGGCACGAGGCCCATTCACCCCTCCACTTT
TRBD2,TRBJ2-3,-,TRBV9,CASGASGRPISTDTQYF,TGTGCCAGCGGGGCTAGCGGGAGGCCGATCAGCACAGATACGCAGTATTTT
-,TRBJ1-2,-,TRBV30,CAWGNYGYTF,TGTGCCTGGGGCAACTATGGCTACACCTTC
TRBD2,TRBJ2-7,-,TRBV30,CAWSHGLAPYEQYF,TGTGCCTGGAGCCACGGACTAGCACCCTACGAGCAGTACTTC
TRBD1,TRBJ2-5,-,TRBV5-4,CASSQGQTQETQYF,TGTGCCAGCAGCCAGGGACAGACCCAAGAGACCCAGTACTTC
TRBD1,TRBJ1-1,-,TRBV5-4,CASSLRQGQAFF,TGTGCCAGCAGCTTACGACAGGGACAAGCTTTCTTT